The 3 T cell receptor beta chains below all came from one sample that was sequenced in a study of low-dose radiotherapy and immunotherapy resistance in tumors. Time point of the sample: after trial treatment. Described treatment: LDRT plus nivolumab, ipilimumab, low-dose cyclophosphamide and aspirin (RACIN trial). PCR amplification of the TCRs was performed with Phusion for about 20 PCR cycles, and it relied on a constant-region primer together with a V-primer adapter. TCRdb called the reads again in MiXCR, with one record for every CDR3 protein. The table records approximately 52,000 distinct CDR3 sequences, around a third of them present only once. Specimen: PBMCs, collected after low-dose radiotherapy plus immunotherapy. The source is a male donor with rectosigmoid adenocarcinoma.

The chain links TRBV18 to TRBJ2-3; D not certain. From germline, CDR1 is KGHSH and CDR2 LQKENI. The CDR3 extends over 10 amino acids. V gave up 5 bases and J gave up 5 bases, with 2 bases separating them. CDR3 coding DNA: TGTGCCAGCTCAAAAGATACGCAGTATTTT. It encodes CASSKDTQYF.

There are many counts of this clonotype. The V and J genes are TRBV27 and TRBJ2-3; no clear D. CDR3 length: 12 amino acids. CDR1 and CDR2 from the germline V gene are MNHEY and SMNVEV (reference sequence). V gave up 2 bases and J gave up 6 bases, with 6 bases separating them. The CDR3 loop reads CASSLIGDTQYF. In nucleotides, the CDR3 is TGTGCCAGCAGTTTAATTGGGGATACGCAGTATTTT.

The rearrangement links TRBV28 to TRBJ2-7; no clear D. The CDR3 consists of 12 residues. Germline lookup yields CDR1 MDHEN and CDR2 SYDVKM. The CDR3 reads CASERKKYEQYF. The CDR3 nucleotides read TGTGCTTCAGAAAGAAAAAAGTACGAGCAGTACTTC.